These 2 T cell receptor beta chains share one sample of origin, sequenced in a study of T-cell memory formation after mild COVID-19. TCRdb re-analysed the 5' RACE reads in MiXCR, keeping a single row per CDR3 protein. There are roughly 130,000 distinct CDR3 sequences in the sample; approximately 5.9% occur only once, and approximately 2% lies in the top ten. The sample comprised PBMCs or a T cell subset sorted from them (not recorded which). Every receptor here comes from an adult woman who had mild COVID-19 (a few samples of this study predate the infection). Cell type and time point are not known.

This clonotype was seen more than once but under ten times. The chain joins TRBV5-1 to TRBJ2-2, with D possibly TRBD2 on 6 matching bases. Per germline, CDR1 SGHRS and CDR2 YFSETQ. The CDR3 has 17 residues. The germline V and J ends were trimmed by 1 base and 3 bases, with 16 bases remaining between them. The CDR3 DNA follows: TGCGCCAGCAGCTTGTGGATCGGGAGAGTCGACACCGGGGAGCTGTTTTTT. Translated: CASSLWIGRVDTGELFF.

This clonotype was counted ten times or more. V is TRBV7-9 and J is TRBJ2-5; 13 nucleotides line up with TRBD2. The CDR3 sequence is 15 residues long. V gave up 5 bases and J gave up 8 bases; unmatched junction bases: 8. Germline V gives CDR1 SEHNR, CDR2 FQNEAQ (reference sequence). The CDR3 here is CASSTGLAGSDTQYF. DNA for the CDR3: TGTGCCAGCAGCACGGGACTAGCGGGATCCGATACCCAGTACTTC.